Detailed here is one T cell receptor beta chain. What antigen it recognizes has not been identified. Base qualities are not provided; no much larger clone lies one nucleotide away. The data were taken from a study of cytomegalovirus exposure and HLA in healthy donors (dated by TCRdb to the late 2010s). With respect to the entire study: An earlier analysis of fewer than 750 of the donors reported 276 Gb of sequence data and 95 million to 140 million unique TCR beta sequences obtained from around 170 million T cells. On average, about 240,000 unique TCR beta nucleotide sequences were sequenced per donor among a few hundred genotyped donors of the cohort, with about 17% of those sequences being non-productive. Five DR-DQ haplotypes were handled as single units for association and clustering because linkage in the cohort was strong. Every discovery cohort repertoire had been produced on one sequencing platform. The later analysis used no new phenotypic data to find candidate immune exposures, relying instead on TCR beta sequences and their occurrence across donors. Donor age, sex, ethnicity and CMV serostatus were collected together with the repertoire data. The study aimed to test whether signatures of past pathogen exposure could be identified by cataloging public T cell receptors. The number of typed donors differed by locus: about 620-630 for A, B, C, DRB1 and DQB1; some 540 for DQA1; some 590 for DPA1; and roughly 470 for DPB1. In a later analysis, previously published TCR beta repertoires from 600 to 850 donors were re-analyzed and high-resolution HLA genotyping was added so that TCR occurrence patterns could be studied. In an earlier analysis of over 550 of the donors, high-throughput TCR beta sequencing was used to judge whether each TCR beta V gene segment behaved as functional or pseudogenic. A later genetic analysis took genome-wide SNP genotypes for about three fifths of the 666 donors and used that subset as a discovery cohort. HLA typing covered class I and class II loci at four-digit resolution. A separate validation cohort of approximately 130 different subjects was used in addition to the roughly 720-subject first cohort. Roughly 300 gigabases of sequencing data and 70 million to 100 million unique TCR sequences were included in an early release covering about 700 HLA-typed donors. High-throughput TCR immunosequencing, statistical association of individual TCRs with disease status, and machine learning were combined to predict cytomegalovirus infection status. The study used immunosequencing to profile the T cell repertoires of approximately 640 subjects and linked those repertoires to cytomegalovirus serostatus. Of the 300 to 450 genotyped donors, roughly 76% were placed in the genetic ancestry cluster associated with self-reported Caucasian donors. The paper as a whole reports these results and caveats: When HLA alleles, especially DR and DQ, strongly co-occurred, TCR associations were difficult to assign to individual alleles. In a later genetic analysis, a missense DCLRE1C variant was associated with V-gene and J-gene trimming of TCR beta chains, and the association was replicated in an independent cohort. The sequencing pipeline was judged likely to have produced a cluster of highly shared sequence variants as a technical artifact. The classifier was reported to diagnose cytomegalovirus status with high specificity and sensitivity in both the original cohort and the validation cohort. A later analysis found that HLA-associated TCR beta chains were more clonally expanded and had lower generation probabilities than equally common non-associated chains. A further reported finding was that TCR beta sequences accurately predicted the HLA-A and HLA-B alleles for most subjects in the first cohort. Most CMV-associated TCR beta chains appeared to be HLA-restricted in a later analysis, and the HLA associations seemed to be driven largely by CMV exposure. In an earlier analysis of roughly 560 of the donors, most TCR beta V segments were observed in productive rearrangements about 90% or about 30% of the time, broadly matching IMGT annotations. Most TCR sequences were seen in very few donors, while some public TCRs were found in many individuals. Some IMGT-functional V segments, including TRBV6-2 and TRBV6-3, could not be told apart with the 87-base-pair reads, so those segments were excluded. The only immune exposure information available for the cohort was CMV serostatus. Compared with the 666-donor mean, donors in an Asian-associated ancestry cluster had fewer N-insertions in productive TCRs, according to a later genetic analysis. Because HLA typing was unavailable for some donors at each locus, only the typed subset was used in association tests. Around 16 rarely observed V segments, including chromosome 9 orphons, were excluded from the earlier analysis of some 590 of the donors because counts were too low. The presence/absence analyses assumed that sequencing depth was roughly uniform across donors, and that assumption may not be true. Specific HLA alleles were associated with 15,000 to 20,000 TCR beta sequences at a false discovery rate of 0.05 in a later analysis. The study listed approximately 150 TCR beta chains as associated with cytomegalovirus. It was suggested by the authors that the approach could potentially be generalized to other disease states and immunological phenotypes. According to a later analysis, parvovirus B19, influenza, CMV and Epstein-Barr virus appeared linked to several top co-occurrence clusters. In this cohort, only TCR beta chains were sequenced, and detectable features were limited by the absence of alpha or paired-chain data. A few of the identified cytomegalovirus-associated TCR beta chains were confirmed in vitro to be specific for cytomegalovirus antigens. In a later analysis, the rate of TCR association differed among HLA loci, with DRB1 alleles having the most associated TCRs and HLA-C alleles having the fewest. Linkage disequilibrium might explain the correlated functional status among segregating V segments, but an unknown experimental factor could not be ruled out.

In total, 666 healthy bone marrow donors made up the cohort. Cohort members were all nominally healthy when sampled, although unrecorded immune exposures were likely present. The donor tested CMV seropositive, placing the donor among the 250 to 350 seropositive members of the cohort. A peripheral blood sample was collected from each donor, and TCR beta sequencing was performed on peripheral blood mononuclear cells. Genomic DNA was extracted from the blood cell samples with the Qiagen DNeasy Blood Extraction Kit. The cysteine opens and the phenylalanine closes a CDR3 of 16 amino acids. Only the CDR3 DNA stays, 48 bases, in frame from base 1. Germline trimming amounts to 5 bases on V and 4 bases on J, with 8 as the count of junction bases outside the gene matches. CDR1 SGHTA and CDR2 FQGTGA were looked up in the germline V gene. Library generation was performed with the immunoSEQ multiplex PCR assay. For the multiplex PCR, a mixture combining 60 forward primers for TCR Vbeta segments and 13 reverse primers for TCR Jbeta segments was used. Amplification of the CDR3 region of rearranged TCR beta genes was performed with a multiplex PCR assay on genomic DNA. The Illumina HiSeq System was used to sequence the amplified TCR beta libraries as 87-base-pair reads. The source study handled its data this way. A later analysis counted about 82 million unique TCR beta chains across the 600 to 850 repertoires, and some 12 million of these chains were shared by at least two donors. To remove PCR and sequencing errors, raw reads were error-corrected and collapsed into unique sequences using a nearest-neighbor algorithm that merged closely related sequences. To assign V, D and J gene segments, CDR3 sequences were aligned to IMGT reference sequences. For a sequence to be retained, a match of at least six nucleotides was required to both a V gene segment and a J gene segment. A rearrangement counted as productive if the CDR3 had no stop codons and remained in frame with V and J, and every other rearrangement counted as non-productive. Following IMGT convention, CDR3 was defined as the stretch from the second conserved V-encoded cysteine to the conserved J-encoded phenylalanine. The earlier analysis of some 600 of the donors excluded sequences that lacked an unambiguous match to a single V gene segment. An earlier analysis of a few hundred of the donors called V segments functional above 56.7% productive rearrangements and segregating when the between-donor standard deviation exceeded 5%. A statistical classification framework was developed to diagnose cytomegalovirus status using the catalog of TCR beta chain sequences. V and J gene assignment, in a later analysis, came from comparing TCR nucleotide sequences with IMGT/GENE-DB human TR gene sequences. The TCRdist pipeline was used in a later analysis to assign CDR3 sequences and most-parsimonious VDJ recombination scenarios. In a later analysis, each TCR beta chain was defined by its CDR3 amino acid sequence together with its V-gene family, and reads without a unique V-gene family were excluded. In a later analysis, 450 to 600 highly shared, low-generation-probability nucleotide sequences were removed to address suspected cross-contamination and a sequencing artifact. In a later analysis, a clonal expansion index was calculated for each public chain from normalized within-repertoire ranks of inferred template counts. In a later analysis, generation probabilities were computed using a VDJ recombination model fitted to out-of-frame rearrangements, and the results were checked against IGoR. In a later analysis, hypergeometric tests were used to score TCR-TCR, TCR-HLA and TCR-CMV co-occurrence, with a repertoire-size bias correction applied to TCR pairs. To estimate false discovery rates, a later analysis permuted the HLA or CMV assignments 20 times. In a later analysis, co-occurring TCRs were grouped using DBSCAN, and TCRdist sequence similarity was added for clustering within HLA-allele-positive subsets. Repertoires with fewer than 30,000 or more than 120,000 public chains, plus five repertoires with anomalous nucleotide sharing, were excluded from co-occurrence clustering. As stored in TCRdb, this immuneACCESS dataset retains in-frame rearrangements with V and J assigned. A fraction of the clones does not appear; measured against another copy, unresolved V genes explain less than half of the discrepancy, and the remainder lacks a known reason. That table supplies the V and J calls and clone size; D and trimming were determined from the DNA. Within this sample are roughly 100,000 clones, with roughly 76% of them counted one time only. 6.1% of the sample is in the top ten clones.

Sequencing was carried out using PBMCs. The chain is encoded by TRBV7-3 joined to TRBJ2-3; 11 of the junction bases match TRBD2. The sequence was collected from a woman between 45 and 60 years old in good health and CMV-seropositive. CDR3 loop: CASSLSGGATPDTQYF. The DNA reads TGTGCCAGCAGCCTTAGCGGGGGGGCTACCCCAGATACGCAGTATTTT.